This T cell receptor (beta chain) was captured in a study of T-cell reconstitution after alpha-beta-depleted transplantation in children. As regards this clonotype: What it recognizes is unknown.

Construction of the TCRbeta library involved unique molecular identifiers. TCRdb called the PCR reads again in MiXCR, with one record for every CDR3 protein. The table has more than 200,000 distinct CDR3 sequences, 24% seen once. Study-wide findings and caveats: The origin of alpha-beta T cells about two months after transplant was reportedly several hundred expanded graft clones. Once a year had passed after transplant, T-cell counts and diversity came mostly from newly produced T cells. Diversity of TCRbeta at day 60 was high in some patients, arising from surviving recipient T cells and thymic progenitors.

The source was PBMCs, mostly from graft donor cells, collected 360 days after TCRalphabeta/CD19-depleted stem cell transplant. The source is a female patient between 2 and 15 years old who had a stem cell transplant for congenital amegakaryocytic thrombocytopenia, so the T cells may come from the graft donor.

CDR3 in amino acids: CATSDTAWRDEQFF. CDR3 in DNA: TGTGCCACCAGTGACACAGCTTGGCGAGACGAGCAGTTCTTC. The rearrangement joins TRBV24-1 to TRBJ2-1; D is unclear. V dropped 4 bases and J dropped 10 bases, with 16 bases sitting between them. Germline loops: CDR1 KGHDR, CDR2 SFDVKD. The CDR3 spans 14 residues.